These 2 T cell receptor beta chains share one sample of origin, sequenced in a study of cytomegalovirus exposure and HLA in healthy donors. In the PCR, 60 Vbeta and 13 Jbeta primers were used. The assay was immunoSEQ multiplex PCR, and TCRdb's table has in-frame clones only and misses some. The table for this sample gives approximately 70,000 clones. The sequencing input was PBMCs. These receptors were collected from a woman in her thirties or forties in good health and CMV-seropositive.

The J gene is TRBJ2-2, the V gene TRBV11-2, with D possibly being TRBD2 (6 bases). Per germline, CDR1 SGHAT and CDR2 FQNNGV. The CDR3 is made up of 15 amino acids. The V and J ends lost 3 bases and 2 bases respectively, with 10 bases between them. CDR3 amino acids: CASSFYGLNTGELFF. The CDR3 DNA is TGTGCCAGCAGCTTTTATGGACTAAACACCGGGGAGCTGTTTTTT.

The chain joins TRBV2 to TRBJ2-4, with D perhaps TRBD1 (6 bases). Germline V lookup: CDR1 SNHLY, CDR2 FYNNEI. The CDR3 consists of 17 residues. V lost 0 bases to trimming and J lost 4 bases, with 16 bases between them. CDR3 bases: TGTGCCAGCAGTGAAGCCCATCCTCGGGACAAAAAAAACATTCAGTACTTC. This encodes CASSEAHPRDKKNIQYF.